This T cell receptor (beta chain) derives from a study of OX40 agonist ivuxolimab in advanced cancers. A word on this clone: Its antigen remains unknown.

The CDR3 has 15 residues. Trimming pared 4 bases from V and 0 bases from J, leaving 13 bases between. Germline V gene data show CDR1 as SGHNT and CDR2 as YENEEA. Some clones are missing from TCRdb's copy, which holds only in-frame ones; the method was immunoSEQ multiplex PCR. The repertoire holds tens of thousands of clones, about 90% seen once, with around 25% in the top ten. Study outcomes and limitations: At 0.1 to 3.0 mg/kg, CD4+ and CD8+ blood T cells expanded clonally by week 6. People who partly responded at 0.1-3.0 mg/kg had some of the least clonal expansion seen. More expanded clones were found, on average, in CD8+ than in CD4+ T cells.

Enrollment shut out patients with autoimmune disease history or systemic immunosuppression. The J gene is TRBJ2-7, the V gene TRBV11-3, with D tentatively TRBD1 (6 bases). The sequence was collected from an adult with an advanced solid tumor such as melanoma, head and neck, liver or kidney cancer. The source material was CD4+ or CD8+ T cells sorted from blood, sampled in a trial of the OX40 agonist ivuxolimab. CDR3 in amino acids: CASSSRTESSYEQYF. DNA for the CDR3: TGTGCCAGCAGCTCAAGGACAGAGAGCTCCTACGAGCAGTACTTC.